These 21 T cell receptor beta chains originate from one sample sequenced in a study of cytomegalovirus exposure and HLA in healthy donors. The PCR made use of 60 Vbeta and 13 Jbeta primers. Profiled with immunoSEQ multiplex PCR; TCRdb holds only in-frame clones, not every one. The repertoire holds about 50,000 clones, with approximately 72% as singletons. Sequencing used PBMCs. These TCRs come from a woman in her forties or fifties in good health and CMV-seronegative.

The rearrangement links TRBV28 to TRBJ2-5, with 7 bases matching TRBD1. The CDR3 extends over 15 amino acids. Trimming removed 8 bases from V and 5 bases from J; junction bases left unmatched: 14. Per germline, CDR1 MDHEN and CDR2 SYDVKM. The CDR3 DNA follows: TGTGCCAGCCGCCCTGACAGGGAAATTGGGGAGACCCAGTACTTC. Translating it yields CASRPDREIGETQYF.

V is TRBV5-4 and J is TRBJ2-1; 10 bases line up with TRBD1. CDR1 is SGHNT and CDR2 is YYREEE in the germline V gene (reference sequence). CDR3 length: 15 residues. The J segment lost 6 bases and the V segment lost 4 bases, leaving 7 bases of the junction unmatched. CDR3 loop: CASSMDRGRSNEQFF. CDR3 sequence (DNA): TGTGCCAGCAGCATGGACAGGGGGAGAAGCAATGAGCAGTTCTTC.

The chain combines TRBV28 with TRBJ2-3; 11 nucleotides line up with TRBD2. The germline CDR1 and CDR2 sequences are MDHEN and SYDVKM. J gave up 1 base and V 6 bases, and 3 bases lay outside the gene matches. The CDR3 consists of 15 residues. CDR3 bases: TGTGCCAGCAGGGGGGGACTAGCGGGCACAGATACGCAGTATTTT. It specifies CASRGGLAGTDTQYF.

This clone was counted only a few times. The chain is built from TRBV4-3 and TRBJ2-3; D gene unclear. Germline CDR1 reads LGHNA; CDR2 reads YSLEER. V dropped 4 bases and J dropped 4 bases, with 15 bases sitting between them. The CDR3 is made up of 15 amino acids. CDR3 DNA sequence: TGCGCCAGCAGCCCTGCGGCCTCTGTTCCAGATACGCAGTATTTT. It is translated as CASSPAASVPDTQYF.

The chain employs TRBV27 and TRBJ1-5; the D gene is possibly TRBD1 (5 bases). The CDR3 covers 15 residues. Looked up from germline, CDR1 is MNHEY and CDR2 is SMNVEV (reference sequence). Trimming stripped 3 bases from V and 3 bases from J, with 12 bases between. In DNA, the CDR3 is TGTGCCAGCAGTTTCAAGGGGCCGACCAATCAGCCCCAGCATTTT. Protein product: CASSFKGPTNQPQHF.

The rearrangement links TRBV15 to TRBJ2-2, with 8 bases matching TRBD2. CDR3 length equals 13 residues. Germline-derived CDR1 and CDR2 are LNHNV and YYDKDF (reference sequence). V shed 6 bases and J 6 bases; nucleotides not matched to a gene: 3. CDR3 region: CATRPAGAGELFF. In DNA form, the CDR3 reads TGTGCCACCAGGCCAGCGGGAGCCGGGGAGCTGTTTTTT.

This CDR3 reads CATSLPGVTDTQYF. The DNA of the CDR3 is TGTGCCACCAGTCTACCAGGGGTCACAGATACGCAGTATTTT. V and J are TRBV15 and TRBJ2-3, with D tentatively TRBD1 (6 bases). Trimming removed 6 bases at V and 2 bases at J, with 12 bases between. The CDR3 loop spans 14 amino acids. In germline, CDR1 is LNHNV, CDR2 YYDKDF (reference sequence).

The rearrangement links TRBV28 to TRBJ2-7, with D unresolved. With 4 bases removed from V and 2 bases from J, the gap between germline ends came to 12 bases. Germline-derived CDR1 and CDR2 are MDHEN and SYDVKM. The CDR3 is 14 residues long. The CDR3 DNA reads as TGTGCCAGCAGTTCCACGGTGGTCCCCTACGAGCAGTACTTC. Translating it yields CASSSTVVPYEQYF.

This chain joins TRBV4-3 and TRBJ2-1; tentative D call: TRBD2 (5 bases). Germline-derived CDR1 and CDR2 are LGHNA and YSLEER. Trimming removed 0 bases at V and 3 bases at J, with 21 bases between. This CDR3 contains 19 residues. CDR3 coding DNA: TGCGCCAGCAGCCAAGACCTCCCGCGCGTGGGGAGCGGCTACAATGAGCAGTTCTTC. This sequence encodes CASSQDLPRVGSGYNEQFF.

The V gene is TRBV30, the J gene TRBJ1-1; D unclear. With 2 bases removed from V and 1 base from J, the gap between germline ends came to 8 bases. The CDR3 has 13 amino acids. Germline V gene sequence: CDR1 GTSNPN, CDR2 SVGIG (reference sequence). The CDR3 region has the DNA TGTGCCTGGAGTAACAACAGGAACACTGAAGCTTTCTTT. Translated: CAWSNNRNTEAFF.

This chain links TRBV7-3 with TRBJ2-1; 11 bases align to TRBD2. J gave up 8 bases and V 3 bases, and 3 bases lay outside the gene matches. The CDR3 is 14 amino acids. Germline CDR1 reads SGHTA; CDR2 reads FQGTGA. In nucleotides, the CDR3 is TGTGCCAGCAGCTTGGGACTAGCGGTGGATGAGCAGTTCTTC. Protein product: CASSLGLAVDEQFF.

In its sample, this clone was seen once. The chain links TRBV5-1 to TRBJ2-2; D may be TRBD1 (5 bases). The length of the CDR3 is 14 residues. The V end lost 5 bases, the J end lost 5 bases, and 13 bases lay between the germline ends. CDR1 SGHRS and CDR2 YFSETQ come from the germline V gene. The CDR3, as DNA: TGCGCCAGCAGGCGCGGACAAATTACCGGGGAGCTGTTTTTT. It yields the protein CASRRGQITGELFF.

About this clone: A junction boundary mismatches the germline segment, possibly from a read error. V is TRBV7-9 and J is TRBJ1-3, with TRBD1 identical over 7 bases. This CDR3 is 15 amino acids long. From germline, CDR1 is SEHNR and CDR2 FQNEAQ (reference sequence). The CDR3 region is CASSSPGTAEPMNEF. For the CDR3, the DNA is TGTGCCAGCAGCTCTCCCGGGACAGCTGAACCCATGAACGAATTT.

The gene calls are TRBV30 and TRBJ1-2, with 9 positions matching TRBD1. Germline trimming cut 0 bases from V and 4 bases from J; bases unmatched to any gene: 3. The CDR3 is made up of 14 amino acids. Germline values: CDR1 GTSNPN, CDR2 SVGIG (reference sequence). CDR3: CAWSVGGQGYGYTF. Here the CDR3 DNA reads TGTGCCTGGAGTGTAGGGGGACAGGGCTATGGCTACACCTTC.

The CDR3 DNA reads TGTGCCAGCAGTTCTACTAGCGGGGGCGGAGGCACGCAGTATTTT. Protein sequence: CASSSTSGGGGTQYF. The J gene is TRBJ2-3, the V gene TRBV6-5; 11 nucleotides match TRBD2. The length of the CDR3 is 15 residues. The J segment lost 9 bases and the V segment lost 4 bases, leaving 9 bases of the junction unmatched. The germline gives CDR1 MNHEY, CDR2 SVGAGI.

The chain carries TRBV10-3 and TRBJ2-2, with 8 bases fitting TRBD2. CDR1 and CDR2 (germline): ENHRY, SYGVKD. This CDR3 comprises 15 residues. With V trimmed by 10 bases and J by 4 bases, 11 bases remained unmatched. The CDR3 DNA is TGTGCCACTAGCCGGGGCGGGGGGAGCACCGGGGAGCTGTTTTTT. Amino acid sequence: CATSRGGGSTGELFF.

The chain has TRBV6-1 and TRBJ2-7; D remains unclear. Trimming took 7 bases from V and 6 from J, leaving 10 bases between them. The germline CDR1 and CDR2 sequences are MNHNS and SASEGT. The CDR3 length is 11 residues. CDR3 protein: CASITPSEQYF. CDR3 DNA sequence: TGTGCCAGCATCACCCCCAGCGAGCAGTACTTC.

The chain employs TRBV2 and TRBJ1-5; D may be TRBD1 (5 bases). Germline V gene data show CDR1 as SNHLY and CDR2 as FYNNEI. CDR3 length: 12 residues. V shed 6 bases and J shed 8 bases, with 11 bases lying between them. The CDR3 sequence: CASRQGEEPQHF. The CDR3 DNA follows: TGTGCCAGCAGGCAGGGTGAAGAGCCCCAGCATTTT.

The V and J genes are TRBV7-2 and TRBJ2-3, with D possibly matching TRBD2 (5 bases). In germline, CDR1 is SGHTA, CDR2 FQGNSA. This CDR3 has 15 residues. Trimming left V 4 bases short and J 4 bases short, with 15 bases between. In DNA form, the CDR3 reads TGTGCCAGCAGCTCAACGGCTCTCGGGGCAGATACGCAGTATTTT. Encoded protein: CASSSTALGADTQYF.

The rearrangement links TRBV30 to TRBJ1-5; D is possibly TRBD1 (5 bases). Per the germline V gene, CDR1 is GTSNPN and CDR2 is SVGIG (reference sequence). With 3 bases removed from V and 10 bases from J, the gap between germline ends came to 13 bases. CDR3 length equals 12 residues. CDR3 nucleotides: TGTGCCTGGAGCCTAGGGGATATCCCCCAGCATTTT. It specifies CAWSLGDIPQHF.

This chain uses TRBV27 with TRBJ2-2; D is unresolved. The ends were cut back, 2 bases at V and 7 bases at J, with 8 bases in the middle. The CDR3 is 13 residues long. The germline gives CDR1 MNHEY, CDR2 SMNVEV (reference sequence). For the CDR3, the DNA is TGTGCCAGCAGTTTAATTCTGAGCGGGGAGCTGTTTTTT. It translates to CASSLILSGELFF.